This TCR beta chain was identified during a study of cytomegalovirus exposure and HLA in healthy donors. Study outcomes and limitations: Earlier analysis found most TCR beta V segments productive about 90% or about 30% of the time. CMV serostatus was the sole immune exposure data available. Within the data, a cluster of highly shared sequence variants was likely a sequencing artifact. Some V segments, TRBV6-2 and TRBV6-3 among them, were indistinguishable and were therefore excluded.

Remarks on this clone: Its matching antigen is unknown.

The CDR3 has 16 amino acids. The V and J ends lost 3 bases and 2 bases, in that order; junction bases with no gene match: 7. Germline V CDR1 and CDR2: LGHNA, YNFKEQ. The PCR ran on 60 Vbeta and 13 Jbeta primers. Using immunoSEQ multiplex PCR, the repertoire was profiled, and TCRdb retains in-frame clones only, with some absent. The sample records around 250,000 clones, around 81% being singletons. The J gene is TRBJ2-1, the V gene TRBV4-2, with 7 nucleotides matching TRBD2. This receptor was taken from a woman in her sixties in good health and CMV-seropositive. The material sequenced was PBMCs. CDR3 residues: CASSQPAGNTYNEQFF. The DNA of the CDR3 is TGTGCCAGCAGCCAGCCAGCGGGAAACACCTACAATGAGCAGTTCTTC.